The 7 T cell receptor beta chains presented below share a single source sample, sequenced in a study of blood T cell repertoires in COVID-19. The table came from immunoSEQ multiplex PCR; TCRdb's copy has only in-frame clones and leaves some out. The table includes fewer than 350,000 clones, around 88% detected once. Sequenced input: peripheral blood. Receptors originate from a middle-aged man with acute or convalescent COVID-19.

This chain joins TRBV14 and TRBJ2-1; TRBD1 agrees at 9 bases. Trimming took 0 bases from V and 7 from J; bases not matched to a gene: 16. The germline V gene encodes CDR1 SGHDN and CDR2 FVKESK. The CDR3 loop spans 19 amino acids. The CDR3 region is CASSQDYGFLGTGWNEQFF. The CDR3 DNA reads as TGTGCCAGCAGCCAAGATTATGGGTTCTTAGGGACAGGGTGGAATGAGCAGTTCTTC.

This chain joins TRBV24-1 and TRBJ2-2; D is possibly TRBD1 (5 bases). Germline values: CDR1 KGHDR, CDR2 SFDVKD. V lost 6 bases, J lost 2 bases, and 9 bases lay in between. This CDR3 has 14 amino acids. The CDR3 protein is CATSLDRNTGELFF. DNA of the CDR3: TGTGCCACCAGTCTTGACAGAAACACCGGGGAGCTGTTTTTT.

This chain joins TRBV19 and TRBJ1-1; D perhaps matches TRBD1 (5 bases). V was pared by 4 bases and J by 8 bases, with 23 bases between. The length of the CDR3 is 16 residues. In germline, CDR1 is LNHDA, CDR2 SQIVND (reference sequence). CDR3 in amino acids: CASSKTRGPSSREAFF. The CDR3 region has the DNA TGTGCCAGTAGTAAGACAAGGGGCCCATCCAGCCGAGAAGCTTTCTTT.

This chain uses TRBV24-1 with TRBJ2-2, with 7 bases matching TRBD1. The trim removed 7 bases at V and 2 bases at J, leaving 6 bases unmatched. The CDR3 length is 15 residues. In germline, CDR1 is KGHDR, CDR2 SFDVKD. The CDR3 sequence: CATSLTGTNTGELFF. The CDR3 nucleotides read TGTGCCACCAGCCTGACAGGGACAAACACCGGGGAGCTGTTTTTT.

The genes are TRBV6-5 and TRBJ1-2; D might be TRBD1 (5 bases). Germline V gene sequence: CDR1 MNHEY, CDR2 SVGAGI. With 5 bases removed from V and 6 bases from J, the gap between germline ends came to 16 bases. CDR3 length: 14 amino acids. This CDR3 is CASSHWGSGDGYTF. For the CDR3, the DNA is TGTGCCAGCAGTCACTGGGGGAGCGGGGATGGCTACACCTTC.

This clone occurred once. The gene calls are TRBV6-5 and TRBJ1-2; D perhaps matches TRBD1 (5 bases). CDR1 is MNHEY and CDR2 is SVGAGI in the germline V gene. The V end was cut by 6 bases, the J end by 3 bases, with 17 bases between. The CDR3 contains 15 residues. The DNA of the CDR3 is TGTGCCAGCAGGGCCGCAGGGCCCATGTACTATGGCTACACCTTC. It codes for CASRAAGPMYYGYTF.

CDR3 in DNA: TGCGCCAGCAGCTTGGTGACAGGGGGCACAGATTCACCCCTCCACTTT. Amino acids: CASSLVTGGTDSPLHF. The chain has TRBV5-1 and TRBJ1-6; 10 nucleotides agree with TRBD1. CDR1 and CDR2 (germline): SGHRS, YFSETQ. The V and J ends lost 0 bases and 8 bases, in that order; junction bases with no gene match: 5. CDR3 length: 16 amino acids.